Shown below are 8 T cell receptor beta chains from a single sample sequenced in a study of blood T cell repertoires in COVID-19. Some clones are missing from TCRdb's copy, which holds only in-frame ones; the method was immunoSEQ multiplex PCR. The table includes 300,000 or so clones, over 85% detected once. The specimen was PBMCs or T cells enriched from blood (not recorded which). The origin of the receptors is a man in his sixties who had recovered from COVID-19.

This rearrangement joins TRBV4-1 to TRBJ2-7, with D possibly matching TRBD2 (6 bases). Between the trimmed V and J ends, which lost 6 bases and 6 bases, there was a span of 18 bases. CDR1 MGHRA and CDR2 YSYEKL come from the germline V gene. CDR3 length equals 14 residues. CDR3 DNA: TGCGCCAGCAGACAAAGACTAGTATCGGGCGAGCAGTACTTC. This encodes CASRQRLVSGEQYF.

This chain links TRBV4-1 with TRBJ2-7; D is ambiguous. CDR1 and CDR2 from the germline V gene are MGHRA and YSYEKL. The CDR3 is made up of 13 amino acids. V gave up 4 bases and J gave up 2 bases, with 9 bases separating them. The CDR3 region has the DNA TGCGCCAGCAGCCGAGACCGTGCCTACGAGCAGTACTTC. It translates to CASSRDRAYEQYF.

The J gene is TRBJ2-3, the V gene TRBV11-3, with 12 nucleotides matching TRBD2. This CDR3 has 15 amino acids. The V gene end was trimmed by 4 bases and the J gene end by 6 bases; junction bases not matched to a gene: 5. Germline CDR1 and CDR2: SGHNT and YENEEA. This CDR3 reads CASSSSGGAFDTQYF. The CDR3 DNA reads as TGTGCCAGCAGCTCTAGCGGGGGGGCCTTTGATACGCAGTATTTT.

This chain uses TRBV7-9 with TRBJ2-7, with 7 bases aligning to TRBD2. V gave up 3 bases and J gave up 2 bases; unmatched junction bases: 4. The CDR3 has 14 amino acids. Germline values: CDR1 SEHNR, CDR2 FQNEAQ (reference sequence). As DNA, the CDR3 is TGTGCCAGCAGCTTTTCCGGGACTACCTACGAGCAGTACTTC. Protein sequence: CASSFSGTTYEQYF.

V usage is TRBV7-6 and J usage is TRBJ2-4, with TRBD2 matching 9 bases. Trimming at V came to 1 base and at J to 10 bases, leaving 11 bases not matched to a gene. The CDR3 totals 16 residues. Germline lookup yields CDR1 SGHVS and CDR2 FNYEAQ. CDR3 protein: CASSLDPPSGIEIQYF. CDR3 DNA: TGTGCCAGCAGCTTAGACCCCCCTAGCGGGATCGAAATTCAGTACTTC.

This clone was detected only a few times. V usage is TRBV5-1 and J usage is TRBJ1-2, with 8 bases lining up with TRBD1. Germline lookup yields CDR1 SGHRS and CDR2 YFSETQ. The CDR3 loop spans 15 amino acids. J was trimmed by 9 bases and V by 4 bases; bases with no gene match: 14. The CDR3 sequence is CASSITGGQPRRYTF. The DNA for the CDR3 is TGCGCCAGCAGCATAACAGGGGGACAGCCCCGCCGCTACACCTTC.

The V call is TRBV7-9, the J call TRBJ1-6, with a weak D call TRBD1 (6 bases). Trimming removed 5 bases at V and 10 bases at J, with 15 bases between. This CDR3 contains 14 residues. CDR1 and CDR2 (germline): SEHNR, FQNEAQ (reference sequence). In nucleotides, the CDR3 is TGTGCCAGCAGCCATGCGGACAGTTACTCACCCCTCCACTTT. It translates to CASSHADSYSPLHF.

The chain carries TRBV7-3 and TRBJ2-2, with D possibly being TRBD2 (5 bases). Germline CDR1 reads SGHTA; CDR2 reads FQGTGA. The CDR3 extends over 14 amino acids. V was cut by 5 bases and J by 2 bases, with 9 bases left in between. In DNA form, the CDR3 reads TGTGCCAGCAGCCCAACGGGAAACACCGGGGAGCTGTTTTTT. This encodes CASSPTGNTGELFF.